Below, 18 T cell receptor beta chains from the same sample are listed, as sequenced in a study of identifying expanded T cells in peripheral blood. The method was immunoSEQ multiplex PCR; TCRdb's version includes in-frame clones alone and lacks a portion of them. The sample shows approximately 130,000 clones, 80% to 90% of them seen only once. Specimen: blood. These receptor sequences come from a person between 18 and 75 years old in good health.

V is TRBV10-3 and J is TRBJ1-2; 8 bases line up with TRBD1. The CDR3 contains 14 residues. The J segment lost 8 bases and the V segment lost 0 bases, leaving 5 bases of the junction unmatched. Germline V gene data show CDR1 as ENHRY and CDR2 as SYGVKD. The CDR3 DNA sequence: TGTGCCATCAGTGAGTCGGACAGGGATCAGGGCTACACCTTC. Its translation is CAISESDRDQGYTF.

The V gene is TRBV5-6, the J gene TRBJ2-7; possibly TRBD1 for D (6 bases). CDR1 and CDR2 (germline): SGHDT, YYEEEE. The CDR3 is 15 residues long. Trimming pared 6 bases from V and 1 base from J, leaving 17 bases between. The CDR3 nucleotides are TGTGCCAGCATTCAGCGACAGGCCGTATCCTACGAGCAGTACTTC. Its translation: CASIQRQAVSYEQYF. Drawing the rest from reference TRBV5-6 and TRBJ2-7, the complete variable domain is DAGVTQSPTHLIKTRGQQVTLRCSPKSGHDTVSWYQQALGQGPQFIFQYYEEEERQRGNFPDRFSGHQFPNYSSELNVNALLLGDSALYLCASIQRQAVSYEQYFGPGTRLTVT.

V usage is TRBV18 and J usage is TRBJ1-5; 7 bases match TRBD1. Germline CDR1 is KGHSH and CDR2 is LQKENI. Unmatched junction bases numbered 6, after V lost 4 bases and J lost 3 bases. This CDR3 is 15 amino acids long. The CDR3 sequence is CASSRQGGNNQPQHF. As DNA, the CDR3 is TGTGCCAGCTCACGACAGGGAGGGAACAATCAGCCCCAGCATTTT.

Comment on this clone: The same CDR3 arises from other DNA sequences in this sample as well. The chain combines TRBV19 with TRBJ1-5; D unclear. Germline CDR1 and CDR2: LNHDA and SQIVND (reference sequence). The CDR3 extends over 16 amino acids. The ends were cut back, 1 base at V and 3 bases at J, with 13 bases in the middle. CDR3 DNA: TGTGCCAGTAGTATAGTAAGCCAGCTGCTCAATCAGCCCCAGCATTTT. It yields the protein CASSIVSQLLNQPQHF.

J is TRBJ1-1 and V is TRBV7-2; 8 bases are a match to TRBD1. After removal of 6 bases from V and 3 bases from J, the junction contained 12 bases not matched to a gene. Looked up from germline, CDR1 is SGHTA and CDR2 is FQGNSA. The CDR3 is 16 residues long. The CDR3 DNA sequence: TGTGCCAGCAGGCGCGCTTCGGGGACAGGACACACTGAAGCTTTCTTT. Encoded protein: CASRRASGTGHTEAFF.

The gene calls are TRBV28 and TRBJ1-4; D is unresolved. Per germline, CDR1 MDHEN and CDR2 SYDVKM. The CDR3 consists of 14 residues. V was trimmed by 3 bases and J by 8 bases, leaving 13 bases between them. The CDR3 region has the DNA TGTGCCAGCAGTTTCTCCGGGGAAGGCGAAAAACTGTTTTTT. This codes for CASSFSGEGEKLFF.

The CDR3 sequence is CASGFGDTQYF. Written as DNA, the CDR3 is TGTGCCAGCGGGTTCGGAGATACGCAGTATTTT. This sequence joins TRBV25-1 and TRBJ2-3; D not resolved. CDR3 length: 11 residues. The V end lost 8 bases, the J end lost 5 bases, and 8 bases lay between the germline ends. CDR1 and CDR2 from the germline V gene are MGHDK and SYGVNS.

V is TRBV15 and J is TRBJ2-1; 8 positions agree with TRBD2. Losses at the gene ends were 1 base for V and 6 bases for J; bases not matched to a gene: 5. The CDR3 extends over 15 amino acids. CDR1 is LNHNV and CDR2 is YYDKDF in the germline V gene (reference sequence). CDR3 sequence (DNA): TGTGCCACCAGCAGAGTAGCTAGCGGGTCCAATGAGCAGTTCTTC. Its protein product is CATSRVASGSNEQFF.

This chain connects TRBV28 to TRBJ2-7, with D unresolved. Germline-derived CDR1 and CDR2 are MDHEN and SYDVKM. This CDR3 spans 12 amino acids. With 3 bases removed from V and 9 bases from J, the gap between germline ends came to 12 bases. The DNA of the CDR3 is TGTGCCAGCAGTTTCACATTTCAAGGGCAGTACTTC. This encodes CASSFTFQGQYF.

This rearrangement joins TRBV4-1 to TRBJ2-7, with 9 positions matching TRBD1. Germline assignment: CDR1 MGHRA and CDR2 YSYEKL. V lost 5 bases to trimming and J lost 6 bases; unmatched junction nucleotides: 8. The CDR3 has 14 amino acids. As DNA, the CDR3 is TGCGCCAGCAGCGCGGGGACAGGGCACCGCGAGCAGTACTTC. Protein sequence: CASSAGTGHREQYF.

The J gene is TRBJ1-5, the V gene TRBV4-3; D might be TRBD1 (5 bases). Germline V lookup: CDR1 LGHNA, CDR2 YSLEER. V lost 2 bases to trimming and J lost 7 bases, with 12 bases between them. The CDR3 has 14 residues. Here the CDR3 reads CASSQYMGRQPQHF. The DNA of the CDR3 is TGCGCCAGCAGCCAATATATGGGGCGACAGCCCCAGCATTTT.

This chain uses TRBV29-1 with TRBJ1-5; unclear D gene. This CDR3 spans 12 amino acids. The V end was cut by 2 bases, the J end by 6 bases, with 8 bases between. Germline CDR1 SQVTM, CDR2 ANQGSEA. CDR3 coding DNA: TGCAGCGTTGAATCCAGAGGTCAGCCCCAGCATTTT. The encoded protein is CSVESRGQPQHF.

This sequence joins TRBV6-5 and TRBJ2-7; 10 bases are shared with TRBD1. Per germline, CDR1 MNHEY and CDR2 SVGAGI. The CDR3 contains 13 residues. V lost 5 bases and J lost 4; bases outside the gene matches: 2. CDR3 loop: CASSDRGRYEQYF. As DNA, the CDR3 is TGTGCCAGCAGTGACAGGGGGCGGTACGAGCAGTACTTC.

The chain uses TRBV30 and TRBJ1-1, with a weak D call TRBD1 (5 bases). CDR1 and CDR2 (germline): GTSNPN, SVGIG (reference sequence). Trimming shortened V by 5 bases and J by 5 bases, and 15 bases separated the two germline ends. The length of the CDR3 is 13 residues. The CDR3 loop reads CAWPIGRGTEAFF. The CDR3 DNA reads TGTGCCTGGCCAATCGGACGGGGGACTGAAGCTTTCTTT.

This clone was picked up a small number of times. CDR3 DNA: TGTGCCAGCAAACAGGGAGACGAACAGCCCCAGCATTTT. Translated, it gives CASKQGDEQPQHF. This chain links TRBV28 with TRBJ1-5, with D possibly TRBD1 on 6 matching bases. Between the trimmed V and J ends, which lost 7 bases and 7 bases, there was a span of 14 bases. Germline V gene sequence: CDR1 MDHEN, CDR2 SYDVKM. The CDR3 runs 13 residues. Filled out from reference TRBV28 and TRBJ1-5, the complete variable domain reads DVKVTQSSRYLVKRTGEKVFLECVQDMDHENMFWYRQDPGLGLRLIYFSYDVKMKEKGDIPEGYSVSREKKERFSLILESASTNQTSMYLCASKQGDEQPQHFGDGTRLSIL.

The chain links TRBV10-3 to TRBJ1-2; D remains unclear. Trimming removed 2 bases from V and 4 bases from J, with 14 bases in between. The CDR3 is 15 amino acids. Germline V gene data show CDR1 as ENHRY and CDR2 as SYGVKD. The CDR3 DNA follows: TGTGCCATCAGTGAGGCCGTCCGGGAGGCCTATGGCTACACCTTC. Translated, it gives CAISEAVREAYGYTF.

The rearrangement links TRBV14 to TRBJ2-1, with 7 nucleotides matching TRBD1. V lost 4 bases, J lost 5 bases, and 11 bases stayed unmatched. Germline assignment: CDR1 SGHDN and CDR2 FVKESK. This CDR3 spans 16 amino acids. The CDR3 nucleotides are TGTGCCAGCAGCCTGATAGGGACAGTACTCAACAATGAGCAGTTCTTC. Translation gives CASSLIGTVLNNEQFF.

DNA for the CDR3: TGTGCCAGCAGCCCTAGTCCCCGACCGCGGACGGTTGAAGCTTTCTTT. Encoded protein: CASSPSPRPRTVEAFF. The chain recombines TRBV13 with TRBJ1-1; no definite D call. The CDR3 runs to 16 residues. The germline V gene encodes CDR1 PRHDT and CDR2 FYEKMQ (reference sequence). V shed 5 bases and J shed 7 bases, with 23 bases lying between them. The full variable domain, in which reference TRBV13 and TRBJ1-1 provide the parts outside the CDR3, is AAGVIQSPRHLIKEKRETATLKCYPIPRHDTVYWYQQGPGQDPQFLISFYEKMQSDKGSIPDRFSAQQFSDYHSELNMSSLELGDSALYFCASSPSPRPRTVEAFFGQGTRLTVV.